This T cell receptor beta chain is drawn from a study of CD8+CD57+ T cells in acquired aplastic anemia. Study context: DNA from sorted CD4+ and CD8+ cells averaged around 3 ug. Healthy CD8+ samples averaged about 11.0 million reads.

In this sample, this clonotype turned up many times. The antigen is unknown. It was genomic DNA that served as the template for profiling TCR beta VDJ and CDR3. MiXCR, applied by TCRdb to the reads, yields one record per CDR3 protein. The repertoire holds more than 150,000 distinct CDR3 sequences, with roughly half as singletons. Study findings and constraints: Sharing between patients and controls was observed for twenty-nine CD8+ CDR3 sequences. CD8+ Simpson's diversity in patients was not significantly different from that in controls.

The sequence was obtained from a human donor in good health. Sequencing was performed on sorted CD4+, CD8+, or CD8+CD57+ T cells (not recorded which) from PBMCs.

The CDR3 nucleotides are TGCAGCGTTGTGGAGGGGTCGGGCACTGAAGCTTTCTTT. Its protein product is CSVVEGSGTEAFF. The rearrangement uses TRBV29-1 and TRBJ1-1; D might be TRBD1 (5 bases). CDR1 SQVTM and CDR2 ANQGSEA come from the germline V gene. V was cut by 4 bases and J by 4 bases, with 13 bases left in between. The CDR3 is 13 amino acids.